The 17 T cell receptor beta chains below come from one sample, sequenced in a study of T-cell reconstitution after alpha-beta-depleted transplantation in children. Preparation of the TCRbeta library involved a method that used unique molecular identifiers. TCRdb independently ran MiXCR on the PCR reads; one entry per CDR3 protein. Here the sample spans over 150,000 distinct CDR3 sequences, just under 6.5% being singletons. The starting material was PBMCs, obtained before TCRalphabeta/CD19-depleted stem cell transplant. Source of these receptors: a girl less than two years old with combined immunodeficiency, due to receive a stem cell transplant.

The chain joins TRBV7-3 to TRBJ2-3, with D hard to call. The CDR3 totals 13 residues. The ends were cut back, 4 bases at V and 3 bases at J, with 8 bases in the middle. Germline CDR1 reads SGHTA; CDR2 reads FQGTGA. The CDR3 DNA sequence: TGTGCCAGCAGCTCCACGTTGACAGATACGCAGTATTTT. Amino acid sequence: CASSSTLTDTQYF.

In this sample, this clonotype turned up many times. This chain uses TRBV12-3 or TRBV12-4 with TRBJ2-5; D call uncertain. The CDR3 contains 12 residues. V lost 7 bases and J lost 5, with 11 bases in between. CDR3 protein: CASKALGETQYF. The CDR3 bases are TGTGCCAGCAAGGCGTTAGGGGAGACCCAGTACTTC.

This clonotype was recorded many times. The genes are TRBV27 and TRBJ1-4; possible D gene TRBD1, 5 bases. The germline gives CDR1 MNHEY, CDR2 SMNVEV (reference sequence). CDR3 length: 15 residues. Trimming shortened V by 0 bases and J by 7 bases, and 12 bases separated the two germline ends. The CDR3 DNA reads as TGTGCCAGCAGTTTATCCCCAGGGTGGAGTGAAAAACTGTTTTTT. The encoded protein is CASSLSPGWSEKLFF.

This clonotype was picked up many times. J is TRBJ2-1 and V is TRBV28, with D tentatively TRBD1 (5 bases). V gave up 3 bases and J gave up 8 bases, with 17 bases separating them. The CDR3 runs 15 residues. The germline gives CDR1 MDHEN, CDR2 SYDVKM. CDR3 protein: CASSLSQGGFDEQFF. In DNA, the CDR3 is TGTGCCAGCAGTTTGAGCCAGGGTGGTTTCGATGAGCAGTTCTTC.

This clonotype has at least ten counts. This sequence joins TRBV12-3 or TRBV12-4 and TRBJ1-1; D uncertain. V lost 6 bases and J lost 0, with 8 bases in between. The CDR3 is made up of 13 amino acids. The CDR3 DNA sequence: TGTGCCAGCAGCCCCCCACTGAACACTGAAGCTTTCTTT. Protein sequence: CASSPPLNTEAFF.

This clonotype was observed at least ten times. This sequence joins TRBV2 and TRBJ2-3; D remains ambiguous. The CDR3 has 12 amino acids. The V end was cut by 7 bases, the J end by 0 bases, with 5 bases between. Germline values: CDR1 SNHLY, CDR2 FYNNEI. The CDR3 reads CASTPSTDTQYF. For the CDR3, the DNA is TGTGCCAGCACCCCCAGCACAGATACGCAGTATTTT.

This clonotype appeared many times. The J gene is TRBJ2-7, the V gene TRBV20-1; 10 nucleotides line up with TRBD2. Germline lookup yields CDR1 DFQATT and CDR2 SNEGSKA (reference sequence). Trimming at V came to 4 bases and at J to 5 bases, leaving 2 bases not matched to a gene. The CDR3 has 12 residues. The CDR3 coding sequence is TGCAGTGCTACGGGACTAGCGAACGAGCAGTACTTC. Translated, it gives CSATGLANEQYF.

The table lists this clonotype with many counts. The chain couples TRBV28 to TRBJ2-7; D is unresolved. The germline V gene has CDR1 MDHEN and CDR2 SYDVKM. This CDR3 is 16 amino acids long. Trimming removed 6 bases at V and 2 bases at J, with 20 bases between. The CDR3 nucleotides read TGTGCCAGCAGACAACGTGTCTTCTCACAAACCTACGAGCAGTACTTC. Its translation: CASRQRVFSQTYEQYF.

The table lists this clonotype with many counts. The chain links TRBV4-1 to TRBJ2-3; possibly TRBD2 for D (7 bases). This CDR3 contains 17 residues. CDR1 MGHRA and CDR2 YSYEKL come from the germline V gene. V was pared by 1 base and J by 4 bases, with 18 bases between. For the CDR3, the DNA is TGCGCCAGCAGCCAAGTTGAACTGGGGGGGCTGGCAGATACGCAGTATTTT. It codes for CASSQVELGGLADTQYF.

Concerning this clonotype itself: This sequence may be a read error, since a much larger clone differs from it by one base. The chain carries TRBV7-6 and TRBJ1-2, with D perhaps matching TRBD1 (6 bases). Germline-derived CDR1 and CDR2 are SGHVS and FNYEAQ. CDR3 size: 13 residues. Written as DNA, the CDR3 is TGTGCCACCAGCTACAGGGTGGGGCATGGCTACACCTTC. Its translation is CATSYRVGHGYTF. The full variable domain, in which reference TRBV7-6 and TRBJ1-2 provide the parts outside the CDR3, is GAGVSQSPRYKVTKRGQDVALRCDPISGHVSLYWYRQALGQGPEFLTYFNYEAQQDKSGLPNDRFSAERPEGSISTLTIQRTEQRDSAMYRCATSYRVGHGYTFGSGTRLTVV.

This clonotype was seen more than once but under ten times. The chain is built from TRBV15 and TRBJ2-1; D possibly corresponds to TRBD1 (6 bases). Germline V lookup: CDR1 LNHNV, CDR2 YYDKDF (reference sequence). Trimming took 8 bases from V and 2 from J, leaving 16 bases between them. The CDR3 consists of 15 residues. The CDR3 reads CATFSVGAAYNEQFF. DNA of the CDR3: TGTGCCACCTTTTCTGTGGGGGCGGCCTACAATGAGCAGTTCTTC.

This clonotype was seen at least ten times. The chain links TRBV7-2 to TRBJ2-3; the match to TRBD2 covers 9 bases. This CDR3 has 15 residues. The J segment lost 2 bases and the V segment lost 6 bases, leaving 6 bases of the junction unmatched. Germline lookup yields CDR1 SGHTA and CDR2 FQGNSA. The CDR3 sequence: CASSFSGSPTDTQYF. The DNA for the CDR3 is TGTGCCAGCAGTTTTAGCGGGAGCCCCACAGATACGCAGTATTTT. The complete variable domain, with remaining parts taken from reference TRBV7-2 and TRBJ2-3, reads GAGVSQSPSNKVTEKGKDVELRCDPISGHTALYWYRQSLGQGLEFLIYFQGNSAPDKSGLPSDRFSAERTGGSVSTLTIQRTQQEDSAVYLCASSFSGSPTDTQYFGPGTRLTVL.

The chain combines TRBV6-2 or TRBV6-3 with TRBJ1-5; D call uncertain. The germline gives CDR1 MNHEY, CDR2 SVGEGT. V gave up 5 bases and J gave up 1 base, with 9 bases separating them. The CDR3 consists of 14 residues. The CDR3 nucleotides are TGTGCCAGCAGTACCACAGAGAGCAATCAGCCCCAGCATTTT. The encoded protein is CASSTTESNQPQHF.

Ten or more counts support this clonotype. This rearrangement joins TRBV6-5 to TRBJ2-2; D call uncertain. V was shortened by 0 bases and J by 4 bases, with 12 bases between the two germline ends. Germline values: CDR1 MNHEY, CDR2 SVGAGI. The CDR3 has 16 residues. Written as DNA, the CDR3 is TGTGCCAGCAGTTACTCGATACTGCCCTCCACCGGGGAGCTGTTTTTT. Translating gives CASSYSILPSTGELFF.

The sample holds many counts of this clonotype. V usage is TRBV29-1 and J usage is TRBJ2-5; weak D call: TRBD1 (5 bases). Looked up from germline, CDR1 is SQVTM and CDR2 is ANQGSEA. Trimming took off 6 bases at V and 2 bases at J, with 16 bases between the two ends. The CDR3 contains 14 residues. CDR3: CSVIGLPGQETQYF. The DNA of the CDR3 is TGCAGCGTGATTGGGCTCCCAGGGCAAGAGACCCAGTACTTC.

This clonotype was recorded many times. This rearrangement joins TRBV11-2 to TRBJ2-1, with 12 positions matching TRBD2. V was clipped by 4 bases and J by 0 bases; unmatched bases: 10. Germline V gene data show CDR1 as SGHAT and CDR2 as FQNNGV. There are 19 residues in the CDR3. As DNA, the CDR3 is TGTGCCAGCAGCTCCTCATTCATGGGACTAGCGGGCTCCTACAATGAGCAGTTCTTC. Amino acids: CASSSSFMGLAGSYNEQFF.

The chain combines TRBV4-3 with TRBJ2-7, with no clear D. Germline lookup yields CDR1 LGHNA and CDR2 YSLEER. The CDR3 is made up of 12 amino acids. Trimming removed 0 bases from V and 5 bases from J, with 5 bases in between. CDR3 DNA sequence: TGCGCCAGCAGCCAAGATTTCCACGAGCAGTACTTC. It codes for CASSQDFHEQYF.